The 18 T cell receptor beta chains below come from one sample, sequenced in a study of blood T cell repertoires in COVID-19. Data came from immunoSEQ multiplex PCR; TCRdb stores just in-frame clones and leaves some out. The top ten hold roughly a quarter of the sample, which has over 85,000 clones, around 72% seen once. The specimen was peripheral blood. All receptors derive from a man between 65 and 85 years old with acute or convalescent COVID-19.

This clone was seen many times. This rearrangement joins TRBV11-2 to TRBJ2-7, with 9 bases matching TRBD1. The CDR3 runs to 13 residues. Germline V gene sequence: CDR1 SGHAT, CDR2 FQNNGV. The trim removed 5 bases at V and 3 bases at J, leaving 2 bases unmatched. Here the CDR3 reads CASSPTGGYEQYF. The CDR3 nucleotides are TGTGCCAGCAGCCCGACAGGGGGCTACGAGCAGTACTTC.

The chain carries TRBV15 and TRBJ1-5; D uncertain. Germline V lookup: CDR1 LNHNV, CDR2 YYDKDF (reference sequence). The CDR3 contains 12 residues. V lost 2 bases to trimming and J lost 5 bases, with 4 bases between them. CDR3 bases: TGTGCCACCAGCAGACCTTATCAGCCCCAGCATTTT. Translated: CATSRPYQPQHF. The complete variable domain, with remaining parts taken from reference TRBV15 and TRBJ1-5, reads DAMVIQNPRYQVTQFGKPVTLSCSQTLNHNVMYWYQQKSSQAPKLLFHYYDKDFNNEADTPDNFQSRRPNTSFCFLDIRSPGLGDTAMYLCATSRPYQPQHFGDGTRLSIL.

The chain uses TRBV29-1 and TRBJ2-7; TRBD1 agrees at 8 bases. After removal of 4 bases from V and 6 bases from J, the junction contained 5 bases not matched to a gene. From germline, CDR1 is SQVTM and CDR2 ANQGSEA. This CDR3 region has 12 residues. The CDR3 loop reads CSVAGQGREQYF. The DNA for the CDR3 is TGCAGCGTTGCAGGACAGGGACGCGAGCAGTACTTC.

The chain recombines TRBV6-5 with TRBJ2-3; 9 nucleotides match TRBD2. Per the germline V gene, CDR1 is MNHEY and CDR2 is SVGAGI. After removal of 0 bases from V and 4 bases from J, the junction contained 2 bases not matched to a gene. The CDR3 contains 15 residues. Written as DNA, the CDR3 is TGTGCCAGCAGTTACTCAGCGGGAGGAGCAGATACGCAGTATTTT. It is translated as CASSYSAGGADTQYF.

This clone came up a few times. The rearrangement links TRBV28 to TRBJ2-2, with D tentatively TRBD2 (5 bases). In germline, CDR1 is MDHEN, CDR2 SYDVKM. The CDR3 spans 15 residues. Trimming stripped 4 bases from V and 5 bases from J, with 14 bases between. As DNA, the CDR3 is TGTGCCAGCAGTTCCCTGGTCCGCGGGACCGGGGAGCTGTTTTTT. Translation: CASSSLVRGTGELFF.

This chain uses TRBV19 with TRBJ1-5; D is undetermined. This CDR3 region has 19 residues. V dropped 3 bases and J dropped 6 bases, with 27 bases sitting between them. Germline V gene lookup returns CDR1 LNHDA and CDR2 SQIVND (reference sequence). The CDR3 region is CASSIGDREWALLSQPQHF. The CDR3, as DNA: TGTGCCAGTAGTATCGGCGACCGGGAATGGGCCCTCCTAAGTCAGCCCCAGCATTTT.

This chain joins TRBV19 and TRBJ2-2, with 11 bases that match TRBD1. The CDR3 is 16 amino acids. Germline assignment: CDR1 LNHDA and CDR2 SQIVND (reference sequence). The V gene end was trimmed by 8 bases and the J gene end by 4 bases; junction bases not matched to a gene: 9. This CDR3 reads CASSSRDRGFTGELFF. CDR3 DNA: TGTGCCAGTTCGAGCCGGGACAGGGGGTTCACCGGGGAGCTGTTTTTT.

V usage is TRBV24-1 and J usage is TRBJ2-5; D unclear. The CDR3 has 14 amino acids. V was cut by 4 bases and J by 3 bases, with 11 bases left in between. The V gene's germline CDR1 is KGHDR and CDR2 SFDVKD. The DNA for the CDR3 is TGTGCCACCAGTGAAAACGGTTTGGAAGAGACCCAGTACTTC. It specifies CATSENGLEETQYF.

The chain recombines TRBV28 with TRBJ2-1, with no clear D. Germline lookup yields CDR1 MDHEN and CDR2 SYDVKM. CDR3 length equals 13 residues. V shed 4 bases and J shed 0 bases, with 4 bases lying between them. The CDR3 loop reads CASSSGSYNEQFF. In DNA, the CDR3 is TGTGCCAGCAGTTCCGGCTCCTACAATGAGCAGTTCTTC.

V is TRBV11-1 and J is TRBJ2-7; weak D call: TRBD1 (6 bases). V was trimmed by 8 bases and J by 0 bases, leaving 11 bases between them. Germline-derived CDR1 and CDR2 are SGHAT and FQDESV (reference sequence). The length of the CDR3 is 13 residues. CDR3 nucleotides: TGTGCCAGCGGCACAGGGAGCTCCTACGAGCAGTACTTC. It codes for CASGTGSSYEQYF.

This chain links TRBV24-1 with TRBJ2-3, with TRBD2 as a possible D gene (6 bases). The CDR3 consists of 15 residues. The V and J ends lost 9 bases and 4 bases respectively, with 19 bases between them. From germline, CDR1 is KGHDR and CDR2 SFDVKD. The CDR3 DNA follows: TGTGCCACCTACCCACAGGAGGAGGGCCCAGATACGCAGTATTTT. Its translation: CATYPQEEGPDTQYF.

CDR3 protein: CASSDGSFHGYTF. Written as DNA, the CDR3 is TGTGCCAGCAGTGACGGGTCGTTCCATGGCTACACCTTC. V and J are TRBV6-1 and TRBJ1-2; no clear D. Trimming pared 3 bases from V and 6 bases from J, leaving 11 bases between. This CDR3 has 13 residues. From germline, CDR1 is MNHNS and CDR2 SASEGT.

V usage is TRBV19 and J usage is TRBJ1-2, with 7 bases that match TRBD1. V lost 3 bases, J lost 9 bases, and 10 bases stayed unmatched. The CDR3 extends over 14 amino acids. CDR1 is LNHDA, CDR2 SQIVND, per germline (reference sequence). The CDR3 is CASSMSGGISSYTF. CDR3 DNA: TGTGCCAGTAGTATGTCAGGGGGGATTTCAAGCTACACCTTC.

The CDR3 sequence is CASGPDRGTQETQYF. As DNA, the CDR3 is TGTGCCAGCGGGCCGGACAGGGGAACTCAAGAGACCCAGTACTTC. The chain combines TRBV5-4 with TRBJ2-5, with 9 bases aligning to TRBD1. V gave up 7 bases and J gave up 2 bases; unmatched junction bases: 9. This CDR3 is built from 15 residues. Germline CDR1 is SGHNT and CDR2 is YYREEE (reference sequence).

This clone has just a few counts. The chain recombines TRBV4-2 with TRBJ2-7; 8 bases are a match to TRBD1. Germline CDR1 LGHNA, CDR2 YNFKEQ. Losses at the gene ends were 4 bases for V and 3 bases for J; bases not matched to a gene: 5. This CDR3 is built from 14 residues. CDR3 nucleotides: TGTGCCAGCAGCCCGGGACAGGACTACTACGAGCAGTACTTC. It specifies CASSPGQDYYEQYF.

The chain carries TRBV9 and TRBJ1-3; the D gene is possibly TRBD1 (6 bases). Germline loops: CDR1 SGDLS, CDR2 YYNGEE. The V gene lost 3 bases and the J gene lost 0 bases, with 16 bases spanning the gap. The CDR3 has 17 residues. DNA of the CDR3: TGTGCCAGCAGCGGGCGAAGAGAGGACAGCTCTGGAAACACCATATATTTT. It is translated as CASSGRREDSSGNTIYF.

DNA of the CDR3: TGTGCCAGCAGAAACGGACCAGGAGGGTGGCTGTTTTTT. It translates to CASRNGPGGWLFF. This chain connects TRBV28 to TRBJ1-4; D call uncertain. Trimming shortened V by 6 bases and J by 14 bases, and 19 bases separated the two germline ends. Germline V gene sequence: CDR1 MDHEN, CDR2 SYDVKM. The CDR3 covers 13 residues.

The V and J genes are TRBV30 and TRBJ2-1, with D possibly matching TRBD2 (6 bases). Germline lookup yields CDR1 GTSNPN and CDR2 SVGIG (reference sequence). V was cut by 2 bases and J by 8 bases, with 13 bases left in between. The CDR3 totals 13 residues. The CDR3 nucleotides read TGTGCCTGGAGTCTCCCAGCGGGCTATGAGCAGTTCTTC. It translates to CAWSLPAGYEQFF.